These T cell receptor beta chains were read from a single sample in a study of T-cell reconstitution after alpha-beta-depleted transplantation in children. TCRdb called the PCR reads again in MiXCR, with one record for every CDR3 protein. The sample holds 480,000 or so distinct CDR3 sequences, under 12% seen once. The input for sequencing was PBMCs, taken before TCRalphabeta/CD19-depleted stem cell transplant. All receptors come from a child aged 2 to 15 with inherited bone marrow failure, due to receive a stem cell transplant. CDR3s include the opening cysteine and the closing phenylalanine or tryptophan. The D gene is left open where the match is weak. The listing skips clone size in some rows; elsewhere it reads once, few, many or a size class.

V gene: TRBV19; clone size: few; D gene: -; J gene: TRBJ2-1; CDR3 DNA: TGTGCCAGTAGTTGGTCTAGCATCAATGAGCAGTTCTTC; CDR3 protein: CASSWSSINEQFF
V gene: TRBV12-3/TRBV12-4; clone size: few; D gene: -; J gene: TRBJ2-1; CDR3 DNA: TGTGCCAGCAGTGGGGACGGTAACAATGAGCAGTTCTTC; CDR3 protein: CASSGDGNNEQFF
V gene: TRBV28; clone size: many; D gene: -; J gene: TRBJ2-5; CDR3 DNA: TGTGCCAGCACCGCCCTCCGGGCCCGGGTGACGGAGACCCAGTACTTC; CDR3 protein: CASTALRARVTETQYF
V gene: TRBV7-9; clone size: many; D gene: TRBD1; J gene: TRBJ2-1; CDR3 DNA: TGTGCCAGCAGCTTATTACCGGGACAGGGGTCCTACAATGAGCAGTTCTTC; CDR3 protein: CASSLLPGQGSYNEQFF
V gene: TRBV19; clone size: many; D gene: -; J gene: TRBJ2-4; CDR3 DNA: TGTGCCAGTATCCATCCCCCACATAGGCTAGCCAAAAACATTCAGTACTTC; CDR3 protein: CASIHPPHRLAKNIQYF
V gene: TRBV27; clone size: many; D gene: TRBD2; J gene: TRBJ2-7; CDR3 DNA: TGTGCCAGCAGTTCCCGGGGGGGCTTCTCCTACGAGCAGTACTTC; CDR3 protein: CASSSRGGFSYEQYF
V gene: TRBV12-3/TRBV12-4; clone size: many; D gene: TRBD1; J gene: TRBJ2-6; CDR3 DNA: TGTGCCAGCAGCCCCGGGACAGGGGCTGGGGCCAACGTCCTGACTTTC; CDR3 protein: CASSPGTGAGANVLTF
V gene: TRBV27; clone size: many; D gene: TRBD2; J gene: TRBJ2-1; CDR3 DNA: TGTGCCAGCAGTATACAGCGGGAGGCTTACAATGAGCAGTTCTTC; CDR3 protein: CASSIQREAYNEQFF
V gene: TRBV7-8; clone size: -; D gene: -; J gene: TRBJ1-1; CDR3 DNA: TGTGCCAGCAGCTTGAGGAGGGGGTCGACTGAAGCTTTCTTT; CDR3 protein: CASSLRRGSTEAFF
V gene: TRBV28; clone size: many; D gene: -; J gene: TRBJ2-7; CDR3 DNA: TGTGCCAGCAGTTTATTGTTACTAGCCGGCGAGCAGTACTTC; CDR3 protein: CASSLLLLAGEQYF
V gene: TRBV9; clone size: many; D gene: -; J gene: TRBJ2-3; CDR3 DNA: TGTGCCAGTCTCAAGATGGGGCCTGTGCAGTATTTT; CDR3 protein: CASLKMGPVQYF
V gene: TRBV6-2/TRBV6-3; clone size: few; D gene: -; J gene: TRBJ1-1; CDR3 DNA: TGTGCCAGCAGTTACTCGATAGTGACACCCGTGAACACTGAAGCTTTCTTT; CDR3 protein: CASSYSIVTPVNTEAFF
V gene: TRBV7-9; clone size: few; D gene: TRBD2; J gene: TRBJ2-5; CDR3 DNA: TGTGCCAGCAGCGCTTCTAGCGGGAGTGGGGCCCAGTACTTC; CDR3 protein: CASSASSGSGAQYF
V gene: TRBV7-2; clone size: many; D gene: TRBD1; J gene: TRBJ2-7; CDR3 DNA: TGTGCCAGCAGCTTAGCGGGGACAGCCCTCTGGCACTTC; CDR3 protein: CASSLAGTALWHF
V gene: TRBV12-3/TRBV12-4; clone size: few; D gene: -; J gene: TRBJ2-3; CDR3 DNA: TGTGCCAGCAGTTTACACAGGGAGGGGACAGATACGCAGTATTTT; CDR3 protein: CASSLHREGTDTQYF
V gene: TRBV11-2; clone size: -; D gene: TRBD2; J gene: TRBJ2-2; CDR3 DNA: TGTGCCAGCAGCTTATACCCCCAGATGCTAGCGGGAGAAGCCGGGGAGCTGTTTTTT; CDR3 protein: CASSLYPQMLAGEAGELFF
V gene: TRBV20-1; clone size: -; D gene: -; J gene: TRBJ2-7; CDR3 DNA: TGCAGTGCGCGGACTGGATTTTACGAGCAGTACTTC; CDR3 protein: CSARTGFYEQYF
V gene: TRBV5-1; clone size: many; D gene: TRBD1; J gene: TRBJ2-7; CDR3 DNA: TGCGCCAGCAGCCCAGGGGACAGTCCAACCTACGAGCAGTACTTC; CDR3 protein: CASSPGDSPTYEQYF
V gene: TRBV7-9; clone size: many; D gene: -; J gene: TRBJ2-1; CDR3 DNA: TGTGCCAGCAGCCTAGATTGGGCGGGGTGGACTAACAATGAGCAGTTCTTC; CDR3 protein: CASSLDWAGWTNNEQFF
V gene: TRBV29-1; clone size: many; D gene: -; J gene: TRBJ1-2; CDR3 DNA: TGCAGCGTTACACGACAGGAACACTATGGCTACACCTTC; CDR3 protein: CSVTRQEHYGYTF
V gene: TRBV28; clone size: many; D gene: -; J gene: TRBJ1-5; CDR3 DNA: TGTGCCAGCAGTTCGCCCTCCACACAGCCCCAGCATTTT; CDR3 protein: CASSSPSTQPQHF
V gene: TRBV9; clone size: few; D gene: -; J gene: TRBJ2-3; CDR3 DNA: TGTGCCAGCAGCCCGCCGGGACATTCAGATACGCAGTATTTT; CDR3 protein: CASSPPGHSDTQYF